The rows below give T cell receptor beta chains drawn from one sample of a study of OX40 agonist ivuxolimab in advanced cancers. The protocol was immunoSEQ multiplex PCR, while the TCRdb copy is restricted to in-frame clones and leaves out a portion. The sample lists about 68,000 clones, about 91% occurring once. This material consisted of CD4+ or CD8+ T cells sorted from blood, taken in a trial of the OX40 agonist ivuxolimab. Receptor source: an adult with an advanced solid tumor such as melanoma, head and neck, liver or kidney cancer. The CDR3 runs from the conserved cysteine through the conserved F or W. The D gene is left open where the match is weak. The listing skips clone size in some rows; elsewhere it reads once, few, many or a size class.

clone_size j_call d_call v_call cdr3_aa cdr3_nt
NA TRBJ1-6 NA TRBV6-5 CASSYRRSPLHF TGTGCCAGCAGTTACCGGCGGTCACCCCTCCACTTT
NA TRBJ2-7 TRBD1 TRBV11-2 CASSLAGTGNYEQYF TGTGCCAGCAGCTTGGCAGGGACAGGGAATTACGAGCAGTACTTC
few TRBJ2-1 NA TRBV4-1 CASSQVERDLNNEQFF TGCGCCAGCAGCCAAGTGGAAAGGGACCTAAACAATGAGCAGTTCTTC
NA TRBJ2-1 TRBD2 TRBV4-1 CASSIGLGRNEQFF TGCGCCAGCAGCATCGGACTAGGGAGGAATGAGCAGTTCTTC
few TRBJ1-5 NA TRBV2 CASSESPNQPQHF TGTGCCAGCAGTGAATCTCCTAATCAGCCCCAGCATTTT
NA TRBJ2-1 NA TRBV11-1 CASSLMQGLGGLNEQFF TGTGCCAGCAGCTTAATGCAGGGGCTGGGGGGGCTCAATGAGCAGTTCTTC
NA TRBJ2-7 NA TRBV21-1 CASSKGSRISYEQYF TGTGCCAGCAGCAAAGGAAGCAGGATAAGCTACGAGCAGTACTTC
NA TRBJ2-1 TRBD2 TRBV10-2 CASSEPGGEAGGLSYNEQFF TGCGCCAGCAGTGAACCTGGCGGGGAAGCGGGAGGACTCTCCTACAATGAGCAGTTCTTC
NA TRBJ2-1 NA TRBV9 CASSVTGTDNNEQFF TGTGCCAGCAGCGTAACCGGGACTGATAACAATGAGCAGTTCTTC
NA TRBJ2-7 TRBD2 TRBV30 CALAEGLAAHEQYF TGTGCCTTAGCCGAGGGACTAGCGGCCCACGAGCAGTACTTC
NA TRBJ2-1 NA TRBV7-3 CASSLPGGIPYNEQFF TGTGCCAGCAGCTTACCCGGCGGAATCCCCTACAATGAGCAGTTCTTC
NA TRBJ2-7 TRBD1 TRBV14 CASSQVAGQGAYEQYF TGTGCCAGCAGCCAAGTTGCAGGACAGGGGGCCTACGAGCAGTACTTC
once TRBJ1-2 TRBD1 TRBV6-6 CASSYGTGGYGYTF TGTGCCAGCAGCTACGGGACAGGGGGCTATGGCTACACCTTC
NA TRBJ1-2 NA TRBV2 CASSELTGPTNYGYTF TGTGCCAGCAGTGAACTGACAGGCCCTACTAACTATGGCTACACCTTC
NA TRBJ2-2 TRBD1 TRBV11-2 CASSRDSWNTGELFF TGTGCCAGTTCGAGGGACAGTTGGAACACCGGGGAGCTGTTTTTT
NA TRBJ2-2 NA TRBV29-1 CSVVSRADTGELFF TGCAGCGTTGTCTCCAGGGCGGACACCGGGGAGCTGTTTTTT
NA TRBJ1-5 NA TRBV19 CAIGTLNQPQHF TGTGCCATAGGGACACTTAATCAGCCCCAGCATTTT
NA TRBJ1-1 TRBD1 TRBV28 CAGQGGGTEAFF TGTGCCGGTCAGGGGGGCGGCACTGAAGCTTTCTTT
NA TRBJ2-1 TRBD2 TRBV7-8 CASTPPFREGPYNEQFF TGTGCCAGCACCCCCCCTTTCAGGGAGGGCCCCTACAATGAGCAGTTCTTC
NA TRBJ1-3 NA TRBV27 CASSRQGGISGNTIYF TGTGCCAGCAGTCGGCAAGGCGGCATCTCTGGAAACACCATATATTTT
once TRBJ2-7 TRBD1 TRBV5-4 CASSLDRGYEQYF TGTGCCAGCAGCCTGGACAGGGGGTACGAGCAGTACTTC
NA TRBJ2-1 TRBD1 TRBV18 CASFTGTGLMNEQFF TGTGCCAGCTTTACCGGGACAGGGCTGATGAATGAGCAGTTCTTC
NA TRBJ2-1 TRBD2 TRBV6-1 CASSESLAGAYNEQFF TGTGCCAGCAGTGAGTCACTAGCGGGAGCCTACAATGAGCAGTTCTTC